The 18 T cell receptor beta chains below all came from one sample that was sequenced in a study of cytomegalovirus exposure and HLA in healthy donors. Primers for the PCR totalled 60 Vbeta and 13 Jbeta. The method was immunoSEQ multiplex PCR; TCRdb's version includes in-frame clones alone and lacks a portion of them. This table holds 120,000 to 150,000 clones, 55% to 70% found once. Sequenced sample: PBMCs. These receptors were obtained from a woman aged 25 to 39 in good health and CMV-seropositive.

CDR3 amino acids: CASSELSVAVNWKNTQYF. CDR3 coding DNA: TGTGCCAGCAGTGAATTGAGTGTAGCAGTAAACTGGAAAAATACGCAGTATTTT. The rearrangement links TRBV6-1 to TRBJ2-3; D unresolved. With 2 bases removed from V and 7 bases from J, the gap between germline ends came to 25 bases. The germline V gene encodes CDR1 MNHNS and CDR2 SASEGT. The CDR3 totals 18 residues.

The chain has TRBV29-1 and TRBJ2-3; D call uncertain. The CDR3 sequence is 14 residues long. CDR1 is SQVTM and CDR2 is ANQGSEA in the germline V gene. The V end was cut by 5 bases, the J end by 0 bases, with 12 bases between. CDR3 bases: TGCAGCGTTCTATCGGTCCTAAGCACAGATACGCAGTATTTT. This gives the protein CSVLSVLSTDTQYF.

The J gene is TRBJ2-3, the V gene TRBV11-2; 11 bases align to TRBD2. The CDR3 consists of 17 residues. J gave up 2 bases and V 3 bases, and 7 bases lay outside the gene matches. The germline V gene encodes CDR1 SGHAT and CDR2 FQNNGV. The CDR3 loop reads CASSFSGTSGLTDTQYF. The CDR3 DNA reads TGTGCCAGCAGCTTTTCTGGGACTAGCGGACTCACAGATACGCAGTATTTT. Combining the CDR3 with reference TRBV11-2 and TRBJ2-3 gives the whole variable domain EAGVAQSPRYKIIEKRQSVAFWCNPISGHATLYWYQQILGQGPKLLIQFQNNGVVDDSQLPKDRFSAERLKGVDSTLKIQPAKLEDSAVYLCASSFSGTSGLTDTQYFGPGTRLTVL.

This sequence joins TRBV21-1 and TRBJ1-2; the D segment call TRBD1 is taken from the table without a DNA check. TRBV21-1 is termed a pseudogene. The CDR3 extends over 14 amino acids. CDR3 nucleotides: TGTGCCAGCAGCAAAAGCTTACAGGGCGGAGGCTACACCTTC. It codes for CASSKSLQGGGYTF.

The chain combines TRBV10-3 with TRBJ1-5; a possible D gene is TRBD1 (5 bases). CDR1 ENHRY and CDR2 SYGVKD come from the germline V gene. This CDR3 has 16 amino acids. Trimming removed 2 bases from V and 0 bases from J, with 11 bases in between. In DNA form, the CDR3 reads TGTGCCATCAGTGAGGGAGACAGTAATAGCAATCAGCCCCAGCATTTT. Translated: CAISEGDSNSNQPQHF.

J is TRBJ2-7 and V is TRBV5-1; 9 bases align to TRBD2. This CDR3 contains 15 residues. V lost 4 bases and J lost 0; bases outside the gene matches: 5. CDR1 is SGHRS, CDR2 YFSETQ, per germline. This CDR3 reads CASSPPSGASYEQYF. In DNA, the CDR3 is TGCGCCAGCAGCCCCCCTAGCGGGGCCTCCTACGAGCAGTACTTC.

The rearrangement uses TRBV6-4 and TRBJ2-1, with D possibly TRBD1 on 5 matching bases. V was pared by 7 bases and J by 2 bases, with 24 bases between. Germline CDR1 and CDR2: MRHNA and SNTAGT. The CDR3 contains 18 residues. CDR3 region: CASTRPTWSDSPYNEQFF. In DNA, the CDR3 is TGTGCCAGCACCCGACCCACTTGGTCCGACAGCCCCTACAATGAGCAGTTCTTC.

The gene calls are TRBV9 and TRBJ2-1; a weak D match, TRBD2 (5 bases). CDR1 and CDR2 from the germline V gene are SGDLS and YYNGEE. The V gene lost 3 bases and the J gene lost 6 bases, with 10 bases spanning the gap. The length of the CDR3 is 13 residues. CDR3 residues: CASSATGSNEQFF. CDR3 nucleotides: TGTGCCAGCAGCGCCACGGGGTCCAATGAGCAGTTCTTC.

This clone occurred once. The rearrangement links TRBV12-5 to TRBJ1-1; a possible D gene is TRBD1 (5 bases). Germline-derived CDR1 and CDR2 are LGHNT and FRNRAP. The CDR3 extends over 13 amino acids. Trimming stripped 10 bases from V and 5 bases from J, with 17 bases between. The CDR3 is CATQPGRGTEAFF. The DNA for the CDR3 is TGTGCTACCCAACCAGGGCGGGGAACTGAAGCTTTCTTT.

This chain joins TRBV5-4 and TRBJ2-7, with D possibly TRBD1 on 6 matching bases. Germline CDR1 and CDR2: SGHNT and YYREEE (reference sequence). Trimming took off 3 bases at V and 8 bases at J, with 27 bases between the two ends. The CDR3 covers 17 residues. CDR3 loop: CASSYGQRPGDRGQQYF. The CDR3 coding sequence is TGTGCCAGCAGCTATGGACAGCGACCAGGTGATCGTGGGCAGCAGTACTTC. Combining the CDR3 with reference TRBV5-4 and TRBJ2-7 gives the whole variable domain ETGVTQSPTHLIKTRGQQVTLRCSSQSGHNTVSWYQQALGQGPQFIFQYYREEENGRGNFPPRFSGLQFPNYSSELNVNALELDDSALYLCASSYGQRPGDRGQQYFGPGTRLTVT.

This clone was observed once. The chain combines TRBV11-2 with TRBJ2-2; tentative D call: TRBD2 (5 bases). The CDR3 extends over 13 amino acids. Germline loops: CDR1 SGHAT, CDR2 FQNNGV. The V gene lost 5 bases and the J gene lost 4 bases, with 8 bases spanning the gap. The CDR3 sequence is CASSRAATGELFF. Here the CDR3 DNA reads TGTGCCAGCAGCCGAGCGGCCACCGGGGAGCTGTTTTTT.

This clone was found a few times. This chain joins TRBV5-1 and TRBJ1-3, with a possible D match to TRBD1 (6 bases). Trimming took 3 bases from V and 2 from J, leaving 12 bases between them. The CDR3 totals 15 residues. CDR1 is SGHRS and CDR2 is YFSETQ in the germline V gene. The CDR3 DNA reads as TGCGCCAGCAGCTCTCAAGGGGGAGCTGGAAACACCATATATTTT. Encoded protein: CASSSQGGAGNTIYF.

Worth noting for this clone: At one boundary the junction diverges from the germline segment, which might be a read error. V usage is TRBV7-9 and J usage is TRBJ1-6; no definite D call. Germline-derived CDR1 and CDR2 are SEHNR and FQNEAQ (reference sequence). There are 12 residues in the CDR3. This CDR3 is CSSSFGKTPLHF. The CDR3 DNA reads as TGTTCCAGCAGCTTCGGTAAAACACCCCTCCACTTT. The full variable domain, with the rest looked up from reference TRBV7-9 and TRBJ1-6, is DTGVSQNPRHKITKRGQNVTFRCDPISEHNRLYWYRQTLGQGPEFLTYFQNEAQLEKSRLLSDRFSAERPKGSFSTLEIQRTEQGDSAMYLCSSSFGKTPLHFGNGTRLTVT.

This clone was seen once. V usage is TRBV7-8 and J usage is TRBJ2-7; D is ambiguous. V dropped 5 bases and J dropped 3 bases, with 8 bases sitting between them. The CDR3 spans 12 residues. CDR1 SGHVS and CDR2 FQNEAQ come from the germline V gene. The CDR3 reads CASSHLSYEQYF. CDR3 DNA: TGTGCCAGCAGCCATCTGAGCTACGAGCAGTACTTC.

This clone was seen only a few times. The V and J genes are TRBV10-3 and TRBJ1-2; D gene ambiguous. The V gene lost 3 bases and the J gene lost 0 bases, with 14 bases spanning the gap. The length of the CDR3 is 16 residues. Germline V gene data show CDR1 as ENHRY and CDR2 as SYGVKD. The CDR3 DNA reads TGTGCCATCAGTGATGGTGAGCACCTAGCTAACTATGGCTACACCTTC. This codes for CAISDGEHLANYGYTF.

This rearrangement joins TRBV7-6 to TRBJ1-5, with TRBD1 as a possible D gene (5 bases). The length of the CDR3 is 15 residues. The germline CDR1 and CDR2 sequences are SGHVS and FNYEAQ. V was cut by 0 bases and J by 4 bases, with 10 bases left in between. The chain's CDR3 is CASSLAAGPNQPQHF. The CDR3 region has the DNA TGTGCCAGCAGCTTAGCGGCAGGGCCAAATCAGCCCCAGCATTTT.

The chain is built from TRBV2 and TRBJ2-5, with D possibly matching TRBD2 (5 bases). The J call may be in error: the DNA end matches TRBJ2-7 better. The germline V gene has CDR1 SNHLY and CDR2 FYNNEI. The CDR3 spans 13 residues. The CDR3 sequence: CASSWVGAYEQYF. The CDR3 DNA reads TGTGCCAGCAGTTGGGTGGGAGCCTACGAGCAGTACTTC.

The chain links TRBV7-9 to TRBJ2-1; the match to TRBD2 covers 8 bases. The CDR3 is 15 residues long. Germline lookup yields CDR1 SEHNR and CDR2 FQNEAQ (reference sequence). Trimming took 6 bases from V and 5 from J; bases not matched to a gene: 9. The CDR3 DNA sequence: TGTGCCAGCAGTTCCCCGGGGGGGCCACACAATGAGCAGTTCTTC. Encoded protein: CASSSPGGPHNEQFF.